A selection of T cell receptor beta chains follows, all from one sample in a study. From the RT-PCR reads, TCRdb called clonotypes with MiXCR, one entry per CDR3 protein. The sample consists of around 700,000 distinct CDR3 sequences, over 12% of them appearing once. The material sequenced was memory CD4+ T cells from blood. These receptors were collected from a female donor in good health, serving as a healthy control. The CDR3 runs from the conserved cysteine through the conserved F or W. The order of the fields is V gene, clone size, J gene, D gene, CDR3 DNA, CDR3 protein. A D gene is named only where the DNA matches it firmly. Rows may omit the clone size; those that give it use once, few, many or a size class.

>TRBV27|many|TRBJ2-7|TRBD2
TGTGCCAGCACTCCAATAGCGGGAAGGACCTACGAGCAGTACTTC
CASTPIAGRTYEQYF
>TRBV27|NA|TRBJ2-7|TRBD1
TGTGCCAGCCGCCGGGACAGGGGGACCTACGAGCAGTACTTC
CASRRDRGTYEQYF
>TRBV5-1|many|TRBJ2-5|NA
TGCGCCAGCAGACGAGGTGGGGGCCAAGAGACCCAGTACTTC
CASRRGGGQETQYF
>TRBV11-1|NA|TRBJ2-1|TRBD2
TGTGCCAGCAGCTTAATGGCGGGGGGGGGAAACAATGAGCAGTTCTTC
CASSLMAGGGNNEQFF
>TRBV10-3|NA|TRBJ1-5|TRBD1
TGTGCCATCAGTGTTTCAGGGGGCGGGAATCAGCCCCAGCATTTT
CAISVSGGGNQPQHF
>TRBV12-3/TRBV12-4|NA|TRBJ2-2|TRBD1
TGTGCCAGCAGCACTACCCCAGGGGGCCGCACCGGGGAGCTGTTTTTT
CASSTTPGGRTGELFF
>TRBV5-1|NA|TRBJ2-7|NA
TGCGCCAGCAGCTCGTCGCCAGCTTCCTACGAGCAGTACTTC
CASSSSPASYEQYF
>TRBV7-9|NA|TRBJ2-7|NA
TGTGCCACCCGGGGGCGGGGGCCATCGGTCGAGCAGTACTTC
CATRGRGPSVEQYF
>TRBV12-3/TRBV12-4|many|TRBJ2-1|NA
TGTGCCAGCACGTTCTCATGGAATGAGCAGTTCTTC
CASTFSWNEQFF
>TRBV5-4|NA|TRBJ2-7|TRBD2
TGTGCCAGCAGCTTGCGCGGGAGCGATGAGCAGTACTTC
CASSLRGSDEQYF
>TRBV29-1|many|TRBJ2-3|TRBD2
TGCAGCGTTGGGGGACTAGCGGGAGTGAAGGATACGCAGTATTTT
CSVGGLAGVKDTQYF
>TRBV18|NA|TRBJ2-1|NA
TGTGCCAGCTCACTACTCCCTCCCTACAATGAGCAGTTCTTC
CASSLLPPYNEQFF
>TRBV5-1|few|TRBJ1-6|NA
TGCGCCAGCAGCAACTCCCCCGAGGGGGGTACTAATTCACCCCTCCACTTT
CASSNSPEGGTNSPLHF
>TRBV29-1|NA|TRBJ1-2|NA
TGCAGCGTTGGAAGTAGAGGCTATGGCTACACCTTC
CSVGSRGYGYTF
>TRBV28|few|TRBJ2-7|NA
TGTGCCAGCTCGCCTCCTGTGTCGTCCCAGCAGTACTTC
CASSPPVSSQQYF
>TRBV7-8|NA|TRBJ2-3|NA
TGTGCCAGCAGCTTAGTAGGGGCAGGCGGCGCCAGTACGCAGTATTTT
CASSLVGAGGASTQYF
>TRBV5-1|many|TRBJ2-1|TRBD2
TGCGCCAGCAGCTTGGCGACTAGCGGGGAAGGTGAGCAGTTCTTC
CASSLATSGEGEQFF
>TRBV5-1|many|TRBJ2-4|NA
TGCGCCAGCAGCTTGGGGCCGTTAAACATTCAGTACTTC
CASSLGPLNIQYF
>TRBV5-1|NA|TRBJ1-1|TRBD1
TGCGCCAGCAGCTCAAACAGGGGAGCGACTGAAGCTTTCTTT
CASSSNRGATEAFF
>TRBV28|NA|TRBJ2-7|NA
TGTGCCAGCGTAAGGGGGGACTACGAGCAGTACTTC
CASVRGDYEQYF
>TRBV20-1|few|TRBJ1-2|NA
TGCAGTGCTAGGAGCCTCTATGGCTACACCTTC
CSARSLYGYTF
>TRBV7-9|NA|TRBJ1-6|NA
TGTGCCAGCAGCCGGGGGCAGGGCATAGAGGCCCTCCACTTT
CASSRGQGIEALHF
>TRBV5-1|NA|TRBJ2-5|NA
TGCGCCAGCAGCTCATTTACTAGTTCCATCCAAGAGACCCAGTACTTC
CASSSFTSSIQETQYF
>TRBV28|NA|TRBJ2-7|TRBD1
TGTGCCAGCAGTCCCCCTGGACAGGGAAGCTCCTACGAGCAGTACTTC
CASSPPGQGSSYEQYF
>TRBV10-3|many|TRBJ2-3|TRBD2
TGTGCCACCGGGGGGACGCAGTATTTT
CATGGTQYF
>TRBV4-3|NA|TRBJ1-3|NA
TGCGCCAGCAGCCAAGATGGCGGGGCTTCGGGAAACACCATATATTTT
CASSQDGGASGNTIYF
>TRBV20-1|many|TRBJ2-2|NA
TGCAGTGCTAGAGGTCCCCCTTCGGCCGGGGAGCTGTTTTTT
CSARGPPSAGELFF
>TRBV6-6|many|TRBJ1-5|TRBD1
TGTGCCAGCAGCCCGGGACAGGGCAGCAATCAGCCCCAGCATTTT
CASSPGQGSNQPQHF
>TRBV6-2/TRBV6-3|many|TRBJ2-1|NA
TGTGCCAGCAGTGTAGGCAATGAGCAGTTCTTC
CASSVGNEQFF
>TRBV29-1|NA|TRBJ1-2|TRBD1
TGCAGCGTTCTACCGCGCCTAACAGGGGTTCAGCGTGGCTACACCTTC
CSVLPRLTGVQRGYTF
>TRBV6-5|many|TRBJ1-2|TRBD1
TGTGCCAGCAGGGAAGGACAGGGAAGCTATGGCTACACCTTC
CASREGQGSYGYTF
>TRBV28|NA|TRBJ2-3|NA
TGTGCCAGCCGGGGTGCGGCCTCTGGGGCAGATACGCAGTATTTT
CASRGAASGADTQYF
>TRBV6-5|few|TRBJ2-3|NA
TGTGCCAGCAGAGATACAGGGACAGATACGCAGTATTTT
CASRDTGTDTQYF
>TRBV3-1|few|TRBJ2-7|TRBD2
TGTGCCAGCAGCCAAGATGGCCCACTAGCGGGCGGAGAGCAGTACTTC
CASSQDGPLAGGEQYF
>TRBV30|NA|TRBJ1-4|NA
TGTGCCTGGCAGGGGACTACAACTAATGAAAAACTGTTTTTT
CAWQGTTTNEKLFF
>TRBV12-3/TRBV12-4|few|TRBJ2-3|TRBD2
TGTGCCAGTACTGCGGGAGGAACCGATACGCAGTATTTT
CASTAGGTDTQYF
>TRBV27|few|TRBJ2-3|NA
TGTGCCAGCACCCGGGGAAAGGGGCCCGTCAATACGCAGTATTTT
CASTRGKGPVNTQYF
>TRBV9|NA|TRBJ1-1|TRBD1
TGTGCCAGCAGCGCAGGACAGGGGCCCCCTAGGTCTAAAGCTTTCTTT
CASSAGQGPPRSKAFF
>TRBV20-1|few|TRBJ2-2|NA
TGCAGTGCTAGAAGCCCGAACACCGGGGAGCTGTTTTTT
CSARSPNTGELFF
>TRBV30|many|TRBJ2-1|TRBD2
TGTGCCTGGATTGTCTCCGCGGGAGGATTCAATGAGCAGTTCTTC
CAWIVSAGGFNEQFF
>TRBV5-6|NA|TRBJ1-6|NA
TGTGCCAGCAGCTCCCCAGCATGGCCTAATAATTCACCCCTCCACTTT
CASSSPAWPNNSPLHF
>TRBV11-2|many|TRBJ1-1|NA
TGTGCCAGCCGCGGGGGGAACACTTTCGGAGCTTTCTTT
CASRGGNTFGAFF
>TRBV4-1|NA|TRBJ2-3|NA
TGCGCCAGCAGCCAAGATCAAAATGGGGGCCTTAGCACAGATACGCAGTATTTT
CASSQDQNGGLSTDTQYF
>TRBV7-2|many|TRBJ1-6|NA
TGTGCCAGCAGCTCGACCGGGACTGGAAATTCACCCCTCCACTTT
CASSSTGTGNSPLHF
>TRBV2|NA|TRBJ1-2|NA
TGTGCCAGCAGTTCGGGACGGCACTATGGCTACACCTTC
CASSSGRHYGYTF
>TRBV6-2/TRBV6-3|few|TRBJ2-7|TRBD1
TGTGCCAGCAGCCAGAGGGACAGGGACTACGGCGAGCAGTACTTC
CASSQRDRDYGEQYF
>TRBV20-1|few|TRBJ1-2|NA
TGCAGTGCTAGAGATCCAAGGGGGATCGGCTACACCTTC
CSARDPRGIGYTF
>TRBV15|NA|TRBJ1-4|NA
TGTGCCACCAGCAGAGAACAGGTTGAAAAACTGTTTTTT
CATSREQVEKLFF
>TRBV6-5|few|TRBJ2-6|NA
TGTGCCACCCGCTCTGGGGCCAACGTCCTGACTTTC
CATRSGANVLTF